This entry lists 17 T cell receptor beta chains sequenced from one sample in a study of blood T cell repertoires in COVID-19. Libraries were prepared by immunoSEQ multiplex PCR; TCRdb keeps only in-frame clonotypes and omits some of them. In the table there are 200,000 to 300,000 clones, 70% to 90% of which are singletons. Sequencing used PBMCs or T cells enriched from blood (not recorded which). These TCRs come from a woman between 40 and 50 years old with acute COVID-19.

This clone was detected once. V gene TRBV11-3 combines with J gene TRBJ2-2, with D perhaps matching TRBD1 (6 bases). The CDR3 sequence is 14 residues long. The germline V and J ends were trimmed by 1 base and 5 bases, with 8 bases remaining between them. Germline loops: CDR1 SGHNT, CDR2 YENEEA. CDR3: CASSLVTGTGELFF. Here the CDR3 DNA reads TGTGCCAGCAGCTTAGTCACAGGGACCGGGGAGCTGTTTTTT.

The rearrangement uses TRBV6-2 or TRBV6-3 and TRBJ2-7; 8 bases fit TRBD1. CDR1 is MNHEY and CDR2 is SVGEGT in the germline V gene. This CDR3 contains 14 residues. V lost 5 bases, J lost 2 bases, and 5 bases stayed unmatched. CDR3 sequence (DNA): TGTGCCAGCAGTGCCCGGACAGGGCCCTACGAGCAGTACGTC. The encoded protein is CASSARTGPYEQYV.

This sequence joins TRBV4-3 and TRBJ2-7, with a weak D call TRBD2 (5 bases). Germline V CDR1 and CDR2: LGHNA, YSLEER. V lost 3 bases, J lost 5 bases, and 17 bases lay in between. The CDR3 has 15 amino acids. The CDR3 DNA sequence: TGCGCCAGCAGCCAGCGTTGGGAGCTCGTGAACGAGCAGTACTTC. Translated: CASSQRWELVNEQYF.

The chain recombines TRBV7-9 with TRBJ1-1, with 12 bases lining up with TRBD1. The CDR3 totals 16 residues. The germline CDR1 and CDR2 sequences are SEHNR and FQNEAQ (reference sequence). V lost 5 bases, J lost 0 bases, and 4 bases stayed unmatched. The CDR3 DNA is TGTGCCAGCAGCCGGGACAGGGGGCTACTGAACACTGAAGCTTTCTTT. Protein product: CASSRDRGLLNTEAFF.

Only one count was recorded for this clone. V gene TRBV4-1 combines with J gene TRBJ1-1; D remains unclear. Between the trimmed V and J ends, which lost 2 bases and 3 bases, there was a span of 10 bases. Germline V gene lookup returns CDR1 MGHRA and CDR2 YSYEKL. The length of the CDR3 is 14 residues. CDR3 coding DNA: TGCGCCAGCAGCCAAAGACCCCGGGACACTGAAGCTTTCTTT. This gives the protein CASSQRPRDTEAFF.

The rearrangement uses TRBV12-3 or TRBV12-4 and TRBJ1-5; D unresolved. The ends were cut back, 3 bases at V and 7 bases at J, with 10 bases in the middle. The CDR3 runs to 13 residues. This CDR3 reads CASSLIGMQPQHF. CDR3 DNA sequence: TGTGCCAGCAGTTTGATCGGGATGCAGCCCCAGCATTTT.

The chain carries TRBV18 and TRBJ2-1; 8 nucleotides agree with TRBD1. With V trimmed by 5 bases and J by 7 bases, 4 bases remained unmatched. The CDR3 loop spans 13 amino acids. Per germline, CDR1 KGHSH and CDR2 LQKENI. CDR3 nucleotides: TGTGCCAGCTCAGTCCAGGGGGCGAATGAGCAGTTCTTC. This encodes CASSVQGANEQFF.

V is TRBV5-5 and J is TRBJ2-7; D is ambiguous. V was trimmed by 0 bases and J by 3 bases, leaving 7 bases between them. CDR3 size: 13 residues. Germline values: CDR1 SGHKS, CDR2 YYEKEE (reference sequence). DNA of the CDR3: TGTGCCAGCAGCTTGGCCGTACACTACGAGCAGTACTTC. Its translation is CASSLAVHYEQYF.

The genes are TRBV14 and TRBJ2-5; D perhaps matches TRBD1 (6 bases). V was shortened by 1 base and J by 5 bases, with 20 bases between the two germline ends. Germline V lookup: CDR1 SGHDN, CDR2 FVKESK. The CDR3 consists of 17 residues. The DNA for the CDR3 is TGTGCCAGCAGCCAAGGGAGTGGAACAGGGAGTAGGGAGACCCAGTACTTC. This codes for CASSQGSGTGSRETQYF.

The chain combines TRBV25-1 with TRBJ1-6, with D unclear. Germline-derived CDR1 and CDR2 are MGHDK and SYGVNS. The CDR3 consists of 15 residues. V lost 4 bases, J lost 7 bases, and 14 bases lay in between. The CDR3 reads CASSADILKNSPLHF. CDR3 sequence (DNA): TGTGCCAGCAGTGCAGACATTTTAAAAAATTCACCCCTCCACTTT.

The V gene is TRBV30, the J gene TRBJ1-2; D unresolved. V dropped 2 bases and J dropped 2 bases, with 9 bases sitting between them. Germline V gene lookup returns CDR1 GTSNPN and CDR2 SVGIG (reference sequence). The CDR3 runs to 13 residues. The CDR3 bases are TGTGCCTGGAGTAACGGGGAGAACTATGGCTACACCTTC. Residues: CAWSNGENYGYTF.

This chain uses TRBV25-1 with TRBJ1-1, with a tentative D call TRBD1 (5 bases). CDR3 length equals 15 residues. CDR1 is MGHDK, CDR2 SYGVNS, per germline. V was shortened by 4 bases and J by 4 bases, with 16 bases between the two germline ends. The CDR3 here is CASSADQGWGTEAFF. CDR3 DNA: TGTGCCAGCAGTGCGGATCAGGGTTGGGGCACTGAAGCTTTCTTT.

V is TRBV3-1 (or the pseudogene TRBV3-2) and J is TRBJ1-4, with a possible D match to TRBD1 (6 bases). The CDR3 is made up of 15 amino acids. V lost 4 bases, J lost 8 bases, and 17 bases lay in between. Germline CDR1 and CDR2: LGHDT and YNNKEL (reference sequence). CDR3 nucleotide sequence: TGTGCCAGCAGCCCGGCGAGGGGGAAGAGGGAAAAACTGTTTTTT. Translating gives CASSPARGKREKLFF.

The rearrangement joins TRBV5-1 to TRBJ1-1; the D gene is possibly TRBD1 (5 bases). CDR1 and CDR2 from the germline V gene are SGHRS and YFSETQ. This CDR3 is 13 amino acids long. Trimming removed 0 bases at V and 4 bases at J, with 7 bases between. In nucleotides, the CDR3 is TGCGCCAGCAGCTTGGGACAGCCCACTGAAGCTTTCTTT. Amino acid sequence: CASSLGQPTEAFF.

This chain joins TRBV5-1 and TRBJ1-4, with 7 bases that match TRBD1. Germline V gives CDR1 SGHRS, CDR2 YFSETQ. With V trimmed by 0 bases and J by 3 bases, 5 bases remained unmatched. The CDR3 sequence is 16 residues long. CDR3 residues: CASSLAPTGPNEKLFF. The CDR3 DNA is TGCGCCAGCAGCTTGGCACCGACAGGGCCTAATGAAAAACTGTTTTTT.

The chain links TRBV4-3 to TRBJ2-1; 7 bases agree with TRBD2. CDR3 length: 13 residues. The ends lost 0 bases at V and 15 bases at J; junction bases unmatched: 8. CDR1 LGHNA and CDR2 YSLEER come from the germline V gene. The CDR3 protein is CASSQDGGVSLFF. CDR3 coding DNA: TGCGCCAGCAGCCAAGATGGGGGGGTAAGCTTGTTCTTC.

This chain uses TRBV5-1 with TRBJ1-4; unclear D gene. Germline V gene data show CDR1 as SGHRS and CDR2 as YFSETQ. Deletions cut 5 bases from V and 0 bases from J, with 11 bases between. This CDR3 is built from 15 residues. CDR3 nucleotides: TGCGCCAGCAGGCAAAATACAGCAACTAATGAAAAACTGTTTTTT. It translates to CASRQNTATNEKLFF.